This TCR beta chain derives from a study of OX40 agonist ivuxolimab in advanced cancers. CDR1 and CDR2 from the germline V gene are LGHNA and YSLEER. The CDR3 loop spans 14 amino acids. Trimming took 3 bases from V and 10 from J, leaving 15 bases between them. Only in-frame clones appear in the TCRdb table, and some are missing; sequencing was by immunoSEQ multiplex PCR. Seen here are about 13,000 clones, around four fifths observed once, and the top ten hold 44%. The material was CD4+ or CD8+ T cells sorted from blood, obtained in a trial of the OX40 agonist ivuxolimab. This chain joins TRBV4-3 and TRBJ2-2; D remains unclear. The clonotype was recovered from an adult with an advanced solid tumor such as melanoma, head and neck, liver or kidney cancer. CDR3: CASSQVDTPEELFF. CDR3 nucleotides: TGCGCCAGCAGCCAGGTCGACACTCCTGAGGAGCTGTTTTTT.